This T cell receptor (beta chain) was sequenced for a study of cytomegalovirus exposure and HLA in healthy donors. Overall study context: Roughly 80 million unique TCRs from HLA-typed donors made up an early data release. Study-level findings and limits: The majority of TCR sequences were rare, yet some public TCRs appeared in many donors. Cytomegalovirus association was assigned to more than 150 TCR beta chains.

CDR3 length: 15 amino acids. The germline V gene encodes CDR1 MNHNS and CDR2 SASEGT. V shed 4 bases, J shed 4 bases, and the junction held 7 bases outside the gene matches. Turning to this clone: The antigen is undetermined.

PCR primers comprised 60 Vbeta and 13 Jbeta primers. Clones were read by immunoSEQ multiplex PCR, and TCRdb kept only the in-frame ones, dropping some. Recorded for this sample: about 120,000 clones. The chain joins TRBV6-1 to TRBJ2-1, with TRBD1 identical over 7 bases. Sequenced material: PBMCs. The receptor's source is a man between 40 and 49 years old in good health and CMV-seropositive. The CDR3 reads CASSVQGERYNEQFF. In DNA form, the CDR3 reads TGTGCCAGCAGTGTGCAGGGGGAACGTTACAATGAGCAGTTCTTC.